This T cell receptor (beta chain) was recorded in a study of blood T cell repertoires in COVID-19. About the research overall: Some COVID-19 samples were acute and others convalescent; all came from the United States, Italy and Spain. The cDNA or gDNA used as material had been derived from T cells, B-cell-depleted T cells, or PBMCs.

In the original workflow: From reference gene primer amplification, estimates of nucleated cell counts were derived. The method was immunoSEQ multiplex PCR; TCRdb's version includes in-frame clones alone and lacks a portion of them. V and J calls and clone size are as listed in that table; D and trimming were resolved from the DNA. The repertoire holds over 400,000 clones, with around 85% as singletons. In germline, CDR1 is SGDLS, CDR2 YYNGEE. Deletions cut 0 bases from V and 6 bases from J, with 15 bases between. CDR3 length: 15 amino acids. The rearrangement links TRBV9 to TRBJ1-1, with D tentatively TRBD1 (5 bases). This TCR derives from a human donor in a cohort sampled during active COVID-19. Input material: peripheral blood. DNA of the CDR3: TGTGCCAGCAGCGTAGGTCAGGGAAGGTCCTCTGAAGCTTTCTTT. Residues: CASSVGQGRSSEAFF. The full variable domain, completed using reference TRBV9 and TRBJ1-1, is DSGVTQTPKHLITATGQRVTLRCSPRSGDLSVYWYQQSLDQGLQFLIQYYNGEERAKGNILERFSAQQFPDLHSELNLSSLELGDSALYFCASSVGQGRSSEAFFGQGTRLTVV.